Listed below are T cell receptor beta chains from one sample, sequenced in a study of T cells expressing NK-cell markers. From its re-call of the 5' RACE reads, TCRdb lists each CDR3 protein once, without DNA. The specimen's table records roughly 420,000 distinct CDR3 sequences. Sequenced sample: blood T cells: a sorted CD56 or NKG2C T cell subset, CD4+ or CD8+ T cells, or bulk PBMC T cells (not recorded which). The receptors originated from a woman aged 18-70 years in good health. The CDR3 runs from the conserved cysteine through the conserved F or W.

v_gene	j_gene	CDR3aa
TRBV4-1	TRBJ2-7	CASSQDSGPPYEQYF
TRBV15	TRBJ2-1	CATSRPGTSANEQFF
TRBV12-3/TRBV12-4	TRBJ2-2	CASSLGGSGELFF
TRBV6-1	TRBJ1-5	CASSRGEEQPQHF
TRBV29-1	TRBJ2-1	CSAEGDRAYNEQFF
TRBV7-3	TRBJ2-1	CASSSPGGNNEQFF
TRBV5-1	TRBJ2-1	CASSLEAGVQFF
TRBV29-1	TRBJ1-5	CSVKDRDDQPQHF
TRBV7-2	TRBJ2-7	CASSWLGGEQYF
TRBV5-1	TRBJ1-1	CASSLGGQNTEAFF
TRBV5-4	TRBJ2-3	CASSLMETGVRDTQYF
TRBV20-1	TRBJ1-4	CSAIGGAYEKLFF
TRBV20-1	TRBJ2-5	CSGETSREGTQYF
TRBV19	TRBJ2-3	CAIKDRSDTDTQYF
TRBV29-1	TRBJ2-3	CSVGQTSPDTQYF
TRBV14	TRBJ2-7	CASSHWDRGHDEQYF
TRBV30	TRBJ2-3	CAWNRGTDTQYF
TRBV12-3/TRBV12-4	TRBJ2-1	CASRSRTSGINNEQFF
TRBV20-1	TRBJ2-6	CSAPQVSGANVLTF
TRBV5-1	TRBJ1-1	CASSLGARVMNTEAFF
TRBV19	TRBJ1-1	CASSSGPRAEAFF
TRBV12-3/TRBV12-4	TRBJ2-1	CASIGEGREQFF
TRBV20-1	TRBJ1-1	CSAKTGATEAFF
TRBV20-1	TRBJ2-5	CSAPGLASPETQYF
TRBV10-3	TRBJ1-6	CAISDSPQRNSPLHF
TRBV9	TRBJ1-3	CASSVDVGTGGNTIYF
TRBV20-1	TRBJ2-7	CSAAADLSYEQYF
TRBV12-3/TRBV12-4	TRBJ2-7	CASSWAGTSGNYEQYF
TRBV7-9	TRBJ2-3	CASSSRLAGVTDTQYF
TRBV5-1	TRBJ1-2	CASTGDISPYGYTF
TRBV4-2	TRBJ1-1	CASSVRDRAPRTEAFF